The 29 T cell receptor beta chains reported below all come from one sample, sequenced in a study of tissue T cells after allogeneic stem cell transplantation. The data were produced by immunoSEQ multiplex PCR, yet TCRdb's version contains in-frame clones alone and is incomplete. Found here are several thousand clones, about half of them singletons; the top ten hold about 7.4%. Indicated time point: mouse harvest day 7 after allogeneic transplant. Tail vein injection delivered 10^7 T-cell-depleted bone marrow cells and 10^6 splenic CD5+ T cells. Sequenced material: gut tissue. All receptors derive from a female BALB/c mouse given C57BL/6 T cells with graft-versus-host disease after an allogeneic hematopoietic cell transplant.

The sample holds a few counts of this clone. Gene and germline names: mouse. The read terminates 1 residue ahead of where the CDR3 ends, so the germline J gene completes it. This rearrangement joins TRBV24 to TRBJ2-7; 10 bases match TRBD1. Trimming removed 6 bases from V and 5 bases from J; junction bases left unmatched: 7. The CDR3 extends over 14 amino acids. CDR1 and CDR2 (germline): KGHTA, FRNEEI. The sequenced CDR3 bases are TGTGCCAGCAGCCCGGGACAGGGGAGGGATGAACAGTAC. Its translation: CASSPGQGRDEQY. The whole CDR3 reads CASSPGQGRDEQYF.

As concerns this clone: The genes are named according to mouse. The read ends 1 residue early relative to the CDR3; the germline J gene fills the gap. The chain links TRBV5 to TRBJ2-3, with 12 bases aligning to TRBD1. The J segment lost 2 bases and the V segment lost 2 bases, leaving 2 bases of the junction unmatched. The V gene's germline CDR1 is LGHNA and CDR2 YNLKQL (reference sequence). The CDR3 runs 16 residues. The part of the CDR3 DNA that was read is TGTGCCAGCAGCCAAAGGGGACAGGGGGCTGCAGAAACGCTGTAT. It is translated as CASSQRGQGAAETLY. Given in full, the CDR3 is CASSQRGQGAAETLYF.

This clone counts as medium-sized. Germline and genes here are mouse. The read ends 1 residue early relative to the CDR3; the germline J gene fills the gap. The chain recombines TRBV2 with TRBJ1-1; 7 bases are shared with TRBD1. V lost 1 base and J lost 1; bases outside the gene matches: 0. CDR1 is LGHNA and CDR2 is YSYQKL in the germline V gene. The CDR3 extends over 14 amino acids. CDR3 bases read: TGTGCCAGCAGCCAAGGACAGGGAAACACAGAAGTCTTC. Its translation: CASSQGQGNTEVF. The whole CDR3 sequence reads CASSQGQGNTEVFF.

This clone was picked up a small number of times. Gene names refer to mouse genes. The read ends 1 residue before the CDR3 terminus; that terminus is restored from the germline J gene. This chain joins TRBV2 and TRBJ2-7; 9 bases fit TRBD2. The length of the CDR3 is 17 residues. V was pared by 0 bases and J by 2 bases, with 8 bases of the junction left unmatched. Germline CDR1 reads LGHNA; CDR2 reads YSYQKL. The part of the CDR3 DNA that was read is TGTGCCAGCAGCCAAGATCCCTGGGGGGGGCGCCCCTATGAACAGTAC. This sequence encodes CASSQDPWGGRPYEQY. The whole CDR3 sequence reads CASSQDPWGGRPYEQYF.

Notes on this clone: Any gene name here is a mouse gene name. The CDR3 end lies 1 residue beyond the end of the read and is filled in from the germline J gene. This rearrangement joins TRBV19 to TRBJ2-7; 11 bases fit TRBD1. With V trimmed by 4 bases and J by 4 bases, 4 bases remained unmatched. The germline V gene encodes CDR1 FNHDT and CDR2 SITEND (reference sequence). CDR3 size: 14 residues. The CDR3 DNA, read in part, is TGTGCCAGCAGTGCCGGGACAGGGGGATATGAACAGTAC. This encodes CASSAGTGGYEQY. The CDR3 reads in full as CASSAGTGGYEQYF.

Only a few counts were recorded for this clone. Gene names follow the mouse nomenclature. From the germline J gene comes the end of the CDR3, since the read stops 1 residue before it. This chain joins TRBV5 and TRBJ2-2; 8 bases map to TRBD2. Germline CDR1 is LGHNA and CDR2 is YNLKQL (reference sequence). The ends lost 0 bases at V and 1 base at J; junction bases unmatched: 1. This CDR3 contains 16 residues. Partial CDR3 DNA: TGTGCCAGCAGCCAAGAGTGGGGGGGAAACACCGGGCAGCTCTAC. It codes for CASSQEWGGNTGQLY. The complete CDR3 reads CASSQEWGGNTGQLYF.

As for this clone: Gene names and germline refer to mouse. The read comes to an end 1 residue before the CDR3 does, leaving the germline J gene to fill in the end. Different DNA sequences within this sample yield the same CDR3. The rearrangement uses TRBV12-2 and TRBJ2-7; 10 bases are a match to TRBD2. In germline, CDR1 is SGHLS, CDR2 HYDKME. With V trimmed by 2 bases and J by 0 bases, 3 bases remained unmatched. This CDR3 comprises 15 residues. The CDR3 sequence is CASSPTGGSSYEQYF. The DNA read from the CDR3 is TGTGCCAGCTCTCCGACTGGGGGGAGCTCCTATGAACAGTAC.

Regarding this clone: These gene names are mouse names. The read ends 1 residue shy of where the CDR3 ends; the end is completed using the germline J gene. V usage is TRBV5 and J usage is TRBJ2-3; a possible D gene is TRBD2 (7 bases). Germline-derived CDR1 and CDR2 are LGHNA and YNLKQL (reference sequence). The CDR3 has 16 amino acids. V lost 0 bases to trimming and J lost 0 bases, with 10 bases between them. The CDR3 loop reads CASSQERGASAETLYF. The sequenced part of the CDR3 DNA is TGTGCCAGCAGCCAAGAGAGGGGGGCTAGTGCAGAAACGCTGTAT.

As regards this clone: Gene names denote mouse genes. Read data end 1 residue before the CDR3 end; the end is taken from the germline J gene. The gene calls are TRBV26 and TRBJ1-1; perhaps TRBD1 as D (5 bases). The V gene lost 3 bases and the J gene lost 5 bases, with 7 bases spanning the gap. The CDR3 has 12 residues. CDR1 and CDR2 from the germline V gene are KGHPV and FQNQEV (reference sequence). The DNA read from the CDR3 is TGTGCCAGCAGTCTAGGACAAACAGAAGTCTTC. Its protein is CASSLGQTEVF. The whole CDR3 is CASSLGQTEVFF.

Regarding this clone: Gene names refer to mouse genes. The read terminates 1 residue before the CDR3 end, so the remaining end is supplied by the germline J gene. This rearrangement joins TRBV26 to TRBJ2-5; D is uncertain. Trimming stripped 3 bases from V and 2 bases from J, with 6 bases between. The CDR3 sequence is 13 residues long. Germline CDR1 is KGHPV and CDR2 is FQNQEV (reference sequence). CDR3 sequence: CASSLTVQDTQYF. CDR3 DNA (partial): TGTGCCAGCAGTCTTACAGTCCAAGACACCCAGTAC.

Comments on this clone: Genes here carry mouse names. The read ends 1 residue before the CDR3 terminus; that terminus is restored from the germline J gene. V is TRBV16 and J is TRBJ2-2; 11 nucleotides line up with TRBD2. The germline gives CDR1 SGHSA, CDR2 FRNQAP. J gave up 2 bases and V 3 bases, and 2 bases lay outside the gene matches. The CDR3 consists of 16 residues. Incomplete CDR3 DNA: TGTGCAAGCAGCTTTGACTGGGGGGGGAACACCGGGCAGCTCTAC. It specifies CASSFDWGGNTGQLY. The CDR3 in its entirety is CASSFDWGGNTGQLYF.

Turning to this clone: The gene names given are mouse names. The read stops 1 residue short of the end of the CDR3; the missing end is completed from the germline J gene. The chain is built from TRBV26 and TRBJ2-5; D remains ambiguous. The germline gives CDR1 KGHPV, CDR2 FQNQEV (reference sequence). Trimming took 3 bases from V and 4 from J, leaving 5 bases between them. The CDR3 is 12 residues long. Partial CDR3 DNA: TGTGCCAGCAGTCTCACAAAAGACACCCAGTAC. Its protein is CASSLTKDTQY. The whole CDR3 reads CASSLTKDTQYF.

On this clone itself: Mouse germline and gene names are used. The read ends 1 residue early relative to the CDR3; the germline J gene fills the gap. V gene TRBV3 combines with J gene TRBJ2-3; D is uncertain. CDR1 and CDR2 from the germline V gene are SNHLY and FYNGKV (reference sequence). V shed 2 bases and J shed 0 bases, with 9 bases lying between them. The CDR3 has 15 residues. Partial CDR3 DNA: TGTGCCAGCAGCTTAACGCCAGCTAGTGCAGAAACGCTGTAT. This translates into CASSLTPASAETLY. Given in full, the CDR3 is CASSLTPASAETLYF.

Note on this clone: The genes and germline here are from mouse. The read gets to within 1 residue of the CDR3 end, and the germline J gene fills in the rest. This rearrangement joins TRBV23 to TRBJ2-4. Germline loops: CDR1 KGHTA, CDR2 FQNQQP. CDR3 length: 14 residues. CDR3 region: CSSSQSAGADTLYF. CDR3 DNA, as far as it was read: TGCTCCAGCAGTCAATCAGCCGGGGCCGACACCTTGTAC.

With regard to this clone: Gene names denote mouse genes. The read is 1 residue too short to cover the CDR3 end, so that end is filled in from the germline J gene. The V call is TRBV29, the J call TRBJ2-3, with TRBD1 matching over 8 bases. J was trimmed by 3 bases and V by 3 bases; bases with no gene match: 5. The germline V gene encodes CDR1 MSHET and CDR2 SYDVDS. This CDR3 comprises 15 residues. The CDR3 loop reads CASSFTRGRAETLYF. The sequenced CDR3 bases are TGTGCTAGCAGTTTCACCAGGGGGCGGGCAGAAACGCTGTAT.

This clone was found a few times. Genes and germline come from the mouse. The read ends 1 residue shy of where the CDR3 ends; the end is completed using the germline J gene. The chain carries TRBV26 and TRBJ1-4; D unresolved. This CDR3 contains 15 residues. Between the trimmed V and J ends, which lost 0 bases and 0 bases, there was a span of 5 bases. CDR1 is KGHPV and CDR2 is FQNQEV in the germline V gene (reference sequence). CDR3 bases read: TGTGCCAGCAGTCTGTCGGAGATTTCCAACGAAAGATTATTT. It codes for CASSLSEISNERLF. The complete CDR3 sequence is CASSLSEISNERLFF.

This clone has only a few counts. Each gene name is a mouse one. The CDR3 end is not reached by the read, which stops 1 residue before it; the germline J gene fills it in. This chain links TRBV13-3 with TRBJ1-3; D is ambiguous. The CDR3 runs 14 residues. V was pared by 3 bases and J by 0 bases, with 7 bases between. The germline gives CDR1 NNHDY, CDR2 SYVADS. The sequenced part of the CDR3 DNA is TGTGCCAGCAGTGGAGGGTTTTCTGGAAATACGCTCTAT. It is translated as CASSGGFSGNTLY. The entire CDR3 protein reads CASSGGFSGNTLYF.

This clone was picked up a small number of times. Gene names and germline match the mouse. The CDR3 is CASSSNERLFF. CDR3 DNA (partial): TGTGCCAGCAGCTCCAACGAAAGATTATTT. The chain combines TRBV3 with TRBJ1-4; no definite D call. The read terminates 1 residue ahead of where the CDR3 ends, so the germline J gene completes it. Trimming removed 4 bases from V and 3 bases from J, with 0 bases in between. This CDR3 has 11 amino acids. Per the germline V gene, CDR1 is SNHLY and CDR2 is FYNGKV (reference sequence).

This clone rates as medium-sized (0.01 to 0.1%). The gene names given are mouse names. The CDR3 goes on 1 residue after the read ends, and that part is filled in from the germline J gene. The gene calls are TRBV4 and TRBJ2-7, with 8 bases identical to TRBD2. CDR1 LGHDT and CDR2 YNNKQL come from the germline V gene (reference sequence). V shed 4 bases, J shed 6 bases, and the junction held 5 bases outside the gene matches. CDR3 length: 13 amino acids. The CDR3 loop is CASSWDWKGEQYF. Partial CDR3 DNA: TGTGCCAGCAGCTGGGACTGGAAGGGTGAACAGTAC.

Remarks on this clone: Mouse gene names apply. Read sequence stops 1 residue before the CDR3 end, and the germline J gene provides the missing end. This chain links TRBV1 with TRBJ2-2, with TRBD2 matching over 12 bases. The germline CDR1 and CDR2 sequences are NSQYPW and LRSPGD (reference sequence). This CDR3 region has 18 residues. The junction had 5 bases not matched to a gene; V was cut back by 3 bases and J by 0 bases. The CDR3 DNA, read in part, is TGCACCTGCAGTGCCCACAGACTGGGGGGGCCAAACACCGGGCAGCTCTAC. Translated: CTCSAHRLGGPNTGQLY. The full CDR3 protein is CTCSAHRLGGPNTGQLYF.

This clone turned up a few times. The gene names given are mouse names. The read terminates 1 residue before the CDR3 end, so the remaining end is supplied by the germline J gene. The chain carries TRBV31 and TRBJ2-2; weak D call: TRBD1 (6 bases). The ends were cut back, 0 bases at V and 0 bases at J, with 11 bases in the middle. Germline CDR1 and CDR2: GKSSPN and SITVG. The CDR3 runs 16 residues. CDR3 amino acids: CAWSLGRGANTGQLYF. CDR3 bases read: TGTGCCTGGAGTCTGGGCAGGGGAGCAAACACCGGGCAGCTCTAC. The variable domain in full, completed from reference TRBV31 and TRBJ2-2, reads AQTIHQWPVAEIKAVGSPLSLGCTIKGKSSPNLYWYWQATGGTLQQLFYSITVGQVESVVQLNLSASRPKDDQFILSTEKLLLSHSGFYLCAWSLGRGANTGQLYFGEGSKLTVL.

As for this clone: Each gene name is a mouse one. Read sequence stops 1 residue before the CDR3 end, and the germline J gene provides the missing end. This rearrangement joins TRBV3 to TRBJ2-7, with no clear D. CDR1 SNHLY and CDR2 FYNGKV come from the germline V gene (reference sequence). The V gene lost 3 bases and the J gene lost 7 bases, with 10 bases spanning the gap. This CDR3 is 12 amino acids long. The sequenced CDR3 bases are TGTGCCAGCAGCTTGCGGGGAGGCGAACAGTAC. This encodes CASSLRGGEQY. The whole CDR3 region reads CASSLRGGEQYF.

With respect to this clone: The genes are named according to mouse. Read sequence stops 1 residue before the CDR3 end, and the germline J gene provides the missing end. This chain links TRBV2 with TRBJ2-2, with 8 nucleotides matching TRBD2. J was trimmed by 3 bases and V by 0 bases; bases with no gene match: 6. This CDR3 has 17 amino acids. Germline V gene lookup returns CDR1 LGHNA and CDR2 YSYQKL. The sequenced part of the CDR3 DNA is TGTGCCAGCAGCCAAGATGGGCTGGGGGGTGACACCGGGCAGCTCTAC. Amino acids: CASSQDGLGGDTGQLY. The entire CDR3 protein reads CASSQDGLGGDTGQLYF. Using reference TRBV2 and TRBJ2-2 for the parts outside the CDR3, the full variable domain is DPKIIQKPKYLVAVTGSEKILICEQYLGHNAMYWYRQSAKKPLEFMFSYSYQKLMDNQTASSRFQPQSSKKNHLDLQITALKPDDSATYFCASSQDGLGGDTGQLYFGEGSKLTVL.

This clone was observed a few times. All gene names here are mouse names. The CDR3 goes on 1 residue after the read ends, and that part is filled in from the germline J gene. The chain links TRBV15 to TRBJ2-1; the match to TRBD2 covers 10 bases. CDR1 is SGHND and CDR2 is FRSKSL in the germline V gene. CDR3 length equals 16 residues. The V segment lost 5 bases and the J segment 1 base; nucleotides outside the gene matches: 5. This CDR3 is CASSLDWGANYAEQFF. Incomplete CDR3 DNA: TGTGCCAGCAGTCTAGACTGGGGGGCAAACTATGCTGAGCAGTTC.

Notes on this clone: The gene symbols are mouse symbols. Read data end 1 residue before the CDR3 end; the end is taken from the germline J gene. This chain links TRBV26 with TRBJ1-1; D is unresolved. Germline V lookup: CDR1 KGHPV, CDR2 FQNQEV (reference sequence). V lost 2 bases to trimming and J lost 0 bases, with 4 bases between them. The CDR3 length is 13 residues. CDR3 DNA, as far as it was read: TGTGCCAGCAGTCTGGCATCAAACACAGAAGTCTTC. Translation: CASSLASNTEVF. The entire CDR3 is CASSLASNTEVFF.

Turning to this clone: Mouse gene names apply. The read ends 1 residue early relative to the CDR3; the germline J gene fills the gap. The chain is built from TRBV16 and TRBJ1-1; D is unresolved. There are 12 residues in the CDR3. Germline V CDR1 and CDR2: SGHSA, FRNQAP. V gave up 0 bases and J gave up 6 bases, with 5 bases separating them. The covered CDR3 bases are TGTGCAAGCAGCTTAGATTCATCAGAAGTCTTC. The encoded protein is CASSLDSSEVF. The full CDR3 sequence reads CASSLDSSEVFF.

As regards this clone: Mouse germline and gene names are used. The missing CDR3 end, 1 residue past where the read stops, is filled in from the germline J gene. The same CDR3 also results from other DNA sequences found in this sample. The chain employs TRBV13-2 and TRBJ1-4; no definite D call. The germline V gene has CDR1 NNHNN and CDR2 SYGAGS (reference sequence). The V gene lost 0 bases and the J gene lost 0 bases, with 3 bases spanning the gap. This CDR3 has 14 amino acids. CDR3 DNA, as far as it was read: TGTGCCAGCGGTGATGCGGTTTCCAACGAAAGATTATTT. Amino acid sequence: CASGDAVSNERLF. The whole CDR3 reads CASGDAVSNERLFF.

This clone was seen more than once but under ten times. Gene names denote mouse genes. The read falls 1 residue short of the CDR3 end, and the missing part is taken from the germline J gene. The genes are TRBV23 and TRBJ2-4; the DNA was not compared with TRBD1, the D call given in the table. The CDR3 runs to 15 residues. Germline assignment: CDR1 KGHTA and CDR2 FQNQQP. CDR3 in amino acids: CSSSGTGIGQNTLYF. The DNA read from the CDR3 is TGCTCCAGCAGTGGGACAGGGATTGGTCAAAACACCTTGTAC.

By sample fraction, this clone is medium-sized (0.01 to 0.1%). Any gene name here is a mouse gene name. The CDR3 extends 1 residue past the end of the read, so its final part is completed from the germline J gene. V gene TRBV2 combines with J gene TRBJ2-7, with D tentatively TRBD1 or TRBD2 (5 bases each). The CDR3 contains 12 residues. CDR1 LGHNA and CDR2 YSYQKL come from the germline V gene. Trimming removed 0 bases at V and 7 bases at J, with 7 bases between. CDR3 amino acids: CASSQEGDEQYF. CDR3 DNA, as far as it was read: TGTGCCAGCAGCCAAGAGGGGGACGAACAGTAC.